The rows below give T cell receptor beta chains drawn from one sample of a study of CD8+CD57+ T cells in acquired aplastic anemia. TCRdb reanalysed the reads using MiXCR and keeps one entry per CDR3 protein. The sample holds 450,000 to 550,000 distinct CDR3 sequences, roughly a third seen once. The sequenced material came from sorted CD4+, CD8+, or CD8+CD57+ T cells (not recorded which) from PBMCs. The receptor source for this set is a human donor with aplastic anemia. CDR3s include the opening cysteine and the closing phenylalanine or tryptophan. Fields, in order: J gene, V gene, CDR3 protein.

>TRBJ1-2|TRBV10-3
CASSSGTAYGYTF
>TRBJ2-1|TRBV25-1
CASSYAGPGYNEQFF
>TRBJ2-5|TRBV2
CASSAAPGTQYF
>TRBJ2-1|TRBV11-1
CASSLALSYNEQFF
>TRBJ2-7|TRBV7-9
CASSLMVSRQGDYEQYF
>TRBJ1-2|TRBV15
CATSRDMGSTNYGYTF
>TRBJ1-5|TRBV2
CASSDSGGRSNQPQHF
>TRBJ2-1|TRBV20-1
CSARWLAENNEQFF
>TRBJ1-5|TRBV10-3
CAISGAGGQPQHF
>TRBJ1-6|TRBV15
CATSIKTGGTDNSPPHF